This note documents a single T cell receptor (beta chain) sequence. The sample belongs to a study of cytomegalovirus exposure and HLA in healthy donors. This CDR3 spans 14 amino acids. Germline V gene lookup returns CDR1 GTSNPN and CDR2 SVGIG (reference sequence). Trimming pared 2 bases from V and 4 bases from J, leaving 13 bases between. The PCR had 60 Vbeta and 13 Jbeta primers. TCRdb keeps only in-frame clones here, not all; method: immunoSEQ multiplex PCR. The sample lists approximately 150,000 clones; 81% were seen once. The sequenced sample was PBMCs. This rearrangement joins TRBV30 to TRBJ2-3; D not certain. This receptor was identified in a woman in her late teens or twenties in good health and CMV-seropositive. The CDR3 DNA reads TGTGCCTGGAGTTCCTTCGGGTTGGCAGATACGCAGTATTTT. Its translation is CAWSSFGLADTQYF.